A single sample gave rise to the 9 T cell receptor beta chains below, sequenced in a study of radiotherapy plus CTLA-4 blockade in lung cancer. Sequencing used immunoSEQ multiplex PCR; TCRdb keeps in-frame clones, though not all of them. The sample has around 53,000 clones, 75% to 90% seen once; the top ten hold roughly 17%. Sequencing was performed on peripheral blood, taken from a patient treated with radiotherapy plus ipilimumab. The receptors originated from a human donor with non-small cell lung cancer that progressed on radiotherapy plus ipilimumab. Some clones in this sample may be carry-over from other donors' samples.

As DNA, the CDR3 is TGTGCCACCTCAGCAATGGGCTCCTCTGGAAACACCATATATTTT. Translating it yields CATSAMGSSGNTIYF. The rearrangement links TRBV27 to TRBJ1-3; D call uncertain. The ends were cut back, 10 bases at V and 0 bases at J, with 16 bases in the middle. This CDR3 comprises 15 residues. The germline CDR1 and CDR2 sequences are MNHEY and SMNVEV (reference sequence).

This CDR3 is CSAWDRGSKNIQYF. DNA for the CDR3: TGCAGCGCCTGGGACAGGGGGTCCAAAAACATTCAGTACTTC. The rearrangement links TRBV29-1 to TRBJ2-4; 11 nucleotides agree with TRBD1. With V trimmed by 7 bases and J by 2 bases, 4 bases remained unmatched. This CDR3 is built from 14 residues. Germline loops: CDR1 SQVTM, CDR2 ANQGSEA.

The chain has TRBV5-1 and TRBJ2-6; 7 bases align to TRBD1. The CDR3 has 20 amino acids. Trimming cost V 1 base and J 0 bases; bases outside gene matches: 13. CDR1 is SGHRS and CDR2 is YFSETQ in the germline V gene. The CDR3 region is CASSLPNKGQVSSGANVLTF. CDR3 in DNA: TGCGCCAGCAGCTTGCCAAATAAAGGACAGGTGAGCTCTGGGGCCAACGTCCTGACTTTC.

This clone is classed as large. V gene TRBV15 combines with J gene TRBJ2-3; D is unresolved. Looked up from germline, CDR1 is LNHNV and CDR2 is YYDKDF (reference sequence). CDR3 length: 13 residues. Trimming removed 0 bases at V and 5 bases at J, with 6 bases between. The CDR3 reads CATSRDRVDTQYF. In DNA form, the CDR3 reads TGTGCCACCAGCAGAGATAGAGTAGATACGCAGTATTTT.

The CDR3 sequence: CASRQGTNTGELFF. The CDR3 nucleotides are TGTGCCTCCCGCCAGGGGACGAACACCGGGGAGCTGTTTTTT. This chain connects TRBV10-3 to TRBJ2-2; D perhaps matches TRBD1 (6 bases). The CDR3 covers 14 residues. CDR1 is ENHRY and CDR2 is SYGVKD in the germline V gene. Trimming removed 11 bases at V and 0 bases at J, with 13 bases between.

This clone is a singleton in its sample. The V gene is TRBV27, the J gene TRBJ2-1; TRBD2 matches 10 bases. CDR3 length: 15 residues. In germline, CDR1 is MNHEY, CDR2 SMNVEV (reference sequence). V lost 5 bases, J lost 5 bases, and 6 bases stayed unmatched. CDR3: CASSLGLAANNEQFF. The CDR3 nucleotides read TGTGCCAGCAGTCTAGGACTAGCGGCGAACAATGAGCAGTTCTTC.

This rearrangement joins TRBV30 to TRBJ1-6; D might be TRBD1 (5 bases). The germline V and J ends were trimmed by 3 bases and 6 bases, with 15 bases remaining between them. There are 15 residues in the CDR3. From germline, CDR1 is GTSNPN and CDR2 SVGIG (reference sequence). The CDR3 loop reads CAWSRPTALNSPLHF. CDR3 DNA sequence: TGTGCCTGGAGCAGACCGACAGCGCTTAATTCACCCCTCCACTTT.

The rearrangement uses TRBV5-1 and TRBJ2-7; 10 bases match TRBD2. Germline loops: CDR1 SGHRS, CDR2 YFSETQ. Unmatched junction bases numbered 17, after V lost 4 bases and J lost 4 bases. The CDR3 totals 18 residues. CDR3 in DNA: TGCGCCAGCAGCCCATGGAGGTCCCAGCGGGAGGGCCTTTACGAGCAGTACTTC. Amino acid sequence: CASSPWRSQREGLYEQYF. Full variable domain (remainder filled in from reference TRBV5-1 and TRBJ2-7): KAGVTQTPRYLIKTRGQQVTLSCSPISGHRSVSWYQQTPGQGLQFLFEYFSETQRNKGNFPGRFSGRQFSNSRSEMNVSTLELGDSALYLCASSPWRSQREGLYEQYFGPGTRLTVT.

This chain uses TRBV5-8 with TRBJ1-5, with D uncertain. The CDR3 spans 19 residues. V was clipped by 4 bases and J by 0 bases, with 23 bases between them. Germline V gene data show CDR1 as SGHTS and CDR2 as YDEGEE. The CDR3 reads CASSGPLAKEAYSNQPQHF. The CDR3 DNA reads TGTGCCAGCAGCGGTCCCCTGGCGAAGGAAGCGTATAGCAATCAGCCCCAGCATTTT.